A single sample gave rise to the 19 T cell receptor beta chains below, sequenced in a study of T cell repertoires in cytomegalovirus infection. TCRdb redid the calling of the reads with MiXCR, one entry per CDR3 protein. The sample holds a few hundred thousand distinct CDR3 sequences, about 42% seen once. No antigen has been assigned to these receptors. The material sequenced was cultured PBMCs, taken from culture after CMV antigen stimulation. Receptors were obtained from a human donor in good health (CMV status not recorded). Some clones in this sample may be carry-over from other donors' samples.

This clonotype came up many times. The chain combines TRBV6-5 with TRBJ1-1; D is uncertain. Germline lookup yields CDR1 MNHEY and CDR2 SVGAGI. V shed 4 bases and J shed 5 bases, with 8 bases lying between them. CDR3 length equals 12 residues. This CDR3 is CASSSLGTEAFF. The CDR3 nucleotides are TGTGCCAGCAGTTCTCTGGGGACTGAAGCTTTCTTT.

A word on this clonotype: This clone may be a read error of a much larger clone one base away. The CDR3 end shows no conserved phenylalanine or tryptophan, and so a read error is likely. J is TRBJ2-6 and V is TRBV7-8; D is unclear. From germline, CDR1 is SGHVS and CDR2 FQNEAQ. The ends were cut back, 3 bases at V and 0 bases at J, with 9 bases in the middle. The CDR3 covers 16 residues. DNA for the CDR3: TGTGCCAGCAGCTTGTTTGGGCGCTCTGGGGCCAACGTCCTGACTTCC. Translating it yields CASSLFGRSGANVLTS.

The chain is built from TRBV6-5 and TRBJ1-1; D might be TRBD1 (5 bases). Germline loops: CDR1 MNHEY, CDR2 SVGAGI. The CDR3 spans 15 residues. Trimming took off 7 bases at V and 4 bases at J, with 19 bases between the two ends. Here the CDR3 reads CASKRPGRGPTEAFF. The CDR3 bases are TGTGCCAGCAAAAGACCGGGACGTGGACCCACTGAAGCTTTCTTT.

There are a few counts of this clonotype. V and J are TRBV12-3 or TRBV12-4 and TRBJ2-5; tentatively, D is TRBD2 (5 bases). V dropped 2 bases and J dropped 5 bases, with 9 bases sitting between them. The CDR3 is 13 residues long. The CDR3 coding sequence is TGTGCCAGCAGTTTAAACGGGGTGGAGACCCAGTACTTC. It is translated as CASSLNGVETQYF.

This rearrangement joins TRBV10-1 to TRBJ1-2, with 9 nucleotides matching TRBD1. CDR1 and CDR2 (germline): WNHNN, SYGVQD (reference sequence). The CDR3 runs to 17 residues. With V trimmed by 0 bases and J by 8 bases, 13 bases remained unmatched. CDR3 sequence: CASSESTGQGLLWGYTF. CDR3 nucleotides: TGCGCCAGCAGTGAGTCGACGGGACAGGGCCTGCTATGGGGCTACACCTTC.

V is TRBV7-9 and J is TRBJ1-3; no firm D call. The germline gives CDR1 SEHNR, CDR2 FQNEAQ (reference sequence). V lost 3 bases to trimming and J lost 0 bases, with 9 bases between them. This CDR3 region has 15 residues. CDR3: CASSLAGYSGNTIYF. For the CDR3, the DNA is TGTGCCAGCAGCTTGGCCGGCTACTCTGGAAACACCATATATTTT.

A single count supports this clonotype. In DNA, the CDR3 is TGTGCGATAGGGGTCATCGCTGAAGCTTTCTTT. It specifies CAIGVIAEAFF. The rearrangement joins TRBV19 to TRBJ1-1; D is possibly TRBD1 (5 bases). Germline V CDR1 and CDR2: LNHDA, SQIVND (reference sequence). The CDR3 length is 11 residues.

This sequence joins TRBV6-5 and TRBJ1-3; D not certain. The germline gives CDR1 MNHEY, CDR2 SVGAGI. The length of the CDR3 is 15 residues. V shed 0 bases and J shed 1 base, with 7 bases lying between them. Here the CDR3 reads CASSYSYGSGNTIYF. The CDR3 DNA sequence: TGTGCCAGCAGTTACTCGTATGGATCTGGAAACACCATATATTTT.

This clonotype was seen only a few times. V and J are TRBV7-8 and TRBJ2-1, with 8 bases fitting TRBD1. V trimming: 4 bases; J trimming: 1 base; junction bases outside the gene matches: 9. The CDR3 loop spans 17 amino acids. Germline V gene sequence: CDR1 SGHVS, CDR2 FQNEAQ. The CDR3: CASSSWTGLGSYNEQFF. The CDR3, as DNA: TGTGCCAGCAGCTCCTGGACAGGGCTGGGGTCCTACAATGAGCAGTTCTTC.

The rearrangement joins TRBV6-5 to TRBJ2-5; 10 bases agree with TRBD2. This CDR3 spans 15 amino acids. Per germline, CDR1 MNHEY and CDR2 SVGAGI. V lost 5 bases, J lost 4 bases, and 7 bases stayed unmatched. This chain's CDR3 is CASSPSGGAGETQYF. DNA for the CDR3: TGTGCCAGCAGTCCGAGCGGGGGGGCGGGAGAGACCCAGTACTTC.

The chain recombines TRBV4-1 with TRBJ2-3; 12 bases align to TRBD1. Germline assignment: CDR1 MGHRA and CDR2 YSYEKL. This CDR3 region has 16 residues. V shed 5 bases, J shed 3 bases, and the junction held 6 bases outside the gene matches. CDR3 bases: TGCGCCAGCAGCTCCGGGACAGGGGGCGCGACAGATACGCAGTATTTT. Protein: CASSSGTGGATDTQYF.

This clonotype showed up just a few times. V and J are TRBV10-2 and TRBJ2-1; D is undetermined. The germline V and J ends were trimmed by 2 bases and 8 bases, with 7 bases remaining between them. The CDR3 has 12 amino acids. Germline V lookup: CDR1 WSHSY, CDR2 SAAADI. The CDR3 DNA follows: TGCGCCAGCAGTGAGGAGTACGATGAGCAGTTCTTC. Its translation is CASSEEYDEQFF.

In this sample, this clonotype turned up a few times. The genes are TRBV7-6 and TRBJ2-1; D ambiguous. CDR1 is SGHVS, CDR2 FNYEAQ, per germline. The CDR3 loop spans 15 amino acids. Between the trimmed V and J ends, which lost 1 base and 0 bases, there was a span of 7 bases. This CDR3 reads CASSLEGNSYNEQFF. Written as DNA, the CDR3 is TGTGCCAGCAGCTTAGAAGGGAACTCCTACAATGAGCAGTTCTTC.

The sample holds a few counts of this clonotype. The J gene is TRBJ2-1, the V gene TRBV6-5; D not certain. The CDR3 contains 17 residues. V lost 2 bases and J lost 0, with 14 bases in between. Germline assignment: CDR1 MNHEY and CDR2 SVGAGI. This CDR3 reads CASSYQRNSFSYNEQFF. CDR3 nucleotides: TGTGCCAGCAGTTACCAACGCAACTCGTTCTCCTACAATGAGCAGTTCTTC.

V and J are TRBV11-2 and TRBJ1-2, with D perhaps matching TRBD1 (5 bases). V lost 1 base, J lost 1 base, and 10 bases lay in between. This CDR3 contains 15 residues. CDR1 SGHAT and CDR2 FQNNGV come from the germline V gene. CDR3 DNA: TGTGCCAGCAGCTTAGGGACAACTTATAACTATGGCTACACCTTC. Its translation is CASSLGTTYNYGYTF. The variable domain in full, with the rest retrieved from reference TRBV11-2 and TRBJ1-2, is EAGVAQSPRYKIIEKRQSVAFWCNPISGHATLYWYQQILGQGPKLLIQFQNNGVVDDSQLPKDRFSAERLKGVDSTLKIQPAKLEDSAVYLCASSLGTTYNYGYTFGSGTRLTVV.

This chain uses TRBV10-3 with TRBJ1-1; weak D call: TRBD1 (6 bases). Trimming cost V 4 bases and J 1 base, with 22 bases left between them. The CDR3 runs to 18 residues. CDR1 is ENHRY and CDR2 is SYGVKD in the germline V gene. The CDR3 spells CAISGHSRKTGPNTEAFF. The CDR3 coding sequence is TGTGCCATCAGTGGTCATTCCCGAAAGACAGGCCCGAACACTGAAGCTTTCTTT.

This clonotype was counted a few times. The chain employs TRBV7-2 and TRBJ2-3; 14 bases align to TRBD2. V shed 5 bases, J shed 4 bases, and the junction held 5 bases outside the gene matches. Germline-derived CDR1 and CDR2 are SGHTA and FQGNSA. The CDR3 is made up of 16 amino acids. Here the CDR3 reads CASSPGLAGGPDTQYF. The CDR3 region has the DNA TGTGCCAGCAGCCCTGGACTAGCGGGGGGCCCAGATACGCAGTATTTT.

This clonotype was observed a handful of times. The rearrangement links TRBV2 to TRBJ1-1, with 8 nucleotides matching TRBD1. The CDR3 is 13 amino acids. V dropped 9 bases and J dropped 3; count of bases not matched to a gene: 6. From germline, CDR1 is SNHLY and CDR2 FYNNEI. CDR3 residues: CASLQGVDTEAFF. The CDR3 DNA reads as TGTGCCAGTTTACAGGGGGTGGACACTGAAGCTTTCTTT. Full variable domain (rest looked up from reference TRBV2 and TRBJ1-1): EPEVTQTPSHQVTQMGQEVILRCVPISNHLYFYWYRQILGQKVEFLVSFYNNEISEKSEIFDDQFSVERPDGSNFTLKIRSTKLEDSAMYFCASLQGVDTEAFFGQGTRLTVV.

This rearrangement joins TRBV7-2 to TRBJ2-3; 10 bases match TRBD2. The CDR3 spans 15 residues. Germline trimming cut 5 bases from V and 5 bases from J; bases unmatched to any gene: 7. The germline gives CDR1 SGHTA, CDR2 FQGNSA. CDR3 DNA: TGTGCCAGCAGCCCCGGGACTAGCGCTAGAGATACGCAGTATTTT. Amino acids: CASSPGTSARDTQYF.